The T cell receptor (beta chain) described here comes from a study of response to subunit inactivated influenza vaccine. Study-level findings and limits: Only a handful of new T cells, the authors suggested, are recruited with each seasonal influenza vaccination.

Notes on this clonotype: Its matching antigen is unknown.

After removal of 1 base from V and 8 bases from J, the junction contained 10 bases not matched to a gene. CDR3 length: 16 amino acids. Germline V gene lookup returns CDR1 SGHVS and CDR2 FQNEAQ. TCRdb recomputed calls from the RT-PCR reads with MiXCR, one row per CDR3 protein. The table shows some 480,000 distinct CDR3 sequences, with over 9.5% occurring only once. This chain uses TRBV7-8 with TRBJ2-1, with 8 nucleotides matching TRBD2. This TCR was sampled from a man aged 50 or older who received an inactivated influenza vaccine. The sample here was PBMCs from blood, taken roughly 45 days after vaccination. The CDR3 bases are TGTGCCAGCAGCTTAGGGACGGGACTAGGTCGCGATGAGCAGTTCTTC. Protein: CASSLGTGLGRDEQFF.